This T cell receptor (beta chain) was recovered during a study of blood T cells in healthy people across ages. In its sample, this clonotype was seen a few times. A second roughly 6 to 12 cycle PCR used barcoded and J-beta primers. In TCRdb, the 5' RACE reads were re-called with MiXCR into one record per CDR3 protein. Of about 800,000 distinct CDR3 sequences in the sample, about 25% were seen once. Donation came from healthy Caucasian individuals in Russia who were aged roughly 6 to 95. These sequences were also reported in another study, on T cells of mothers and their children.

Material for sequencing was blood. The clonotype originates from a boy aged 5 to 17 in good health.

The CDR3 coding sequence is TGCAGCGTTGCGGGTTCCAATCAGCCCCAGCATTTT. Encoded protein: CSVAGSNQPQHF. The chain carries TRBV29-1 and TRBJ1-5, with D unclear. CDR1 and CDR2 from the germline V gene are SQVTM and ANQGSEA. V dropped 4 bases and J dropped 3 bases, with 7 bases sitting between them. This CDR3 has 12 amino acids. Filled out from reference TRBV29-1 and TRBJ1-5, the complete variable domain reads SAVISQKPSRDICQRGTSLTIQCQVDSQVTMMFWYRQQPGQSLTLIATANQGSEATYESGFVIDKFPISRPNLTFSTLTVSNMSPEDSSIYLCSVAGSNQPQHFGDGTRLSIL.